This is a list of T cell receptor beta chains from one sample in a study of metastatic and nonmetastatic thyroid tumors. TCRdb re-analyzed the PCR reads using MiXCR. The table records about 19,000 clones, around 25% of them present only once. Sequenced material: blood. Receptors were obtained from a male donor with papillary thyroid cancer or a benign thyroid nodule (not recorded which). Some clones in this sample may be carry-over from other donors' samples. Each CDR3 is given with its conserved first and last residue.

V	J	CDR3
TRBV6-2/TRBV6-3	TRBJ2-2	CASSYSENTGELFF
TRBV12-5	TRBJ2-7	CASGPKTTGGAGYYEQYF
TRBV28	TRBJ2-2	CASNRSPGQGPGELFF
TRBV28	TRBJ1-4	CASSPPGLPNEKLFF
TRBV7-9	TRBJ2-7	CASSLRGVSYEQYF
TRBV12-3/TRBV12-4	TRBJ2-5	CASSFGSEETQYF
TRBV7-9	TRBJ2-2	CASSPSGGSGELFF
TRBV20-1	TRBJ1-3	CSAETGDSGNTIYF
TRBV20-1	TRBJ2-7	CSARVGTGIYEQYF
TRBV4-3	TRBJ2-2	CASSQRLGNTGELFF
TRBV20-1	TRBJ2-2	CSARDPSSWRAGGELFF
TRBV20-1	TRBJ1-1	CSAREAHRGNTEAFF
TRBV6-1	TRBJ1-6	CASSEVEQRNNSPLHF
TRBV7-9	TRBJ2-2	CASSLGSGGDTGELFF
TRBV27	TRBJ1-3	CASSIGQGAGNTIYF
TRBV28	TRBJ2-7	CASSLGQGAYEQYF
TRBV9	TRBJ2-2	CASSVTSGLNTGELFF
TRBV6-2/TRBV6-3	TRBJ1-6	CASSYDSRNSPLHF
TRBV6-1	TRBJ1-5	CASSRADSYSNQPQHF
TRBV6-1	TRBJ2-4	CASTDPYRGRGDIQYF
TRBV20-1	TRBJ2-7	CSARTSGRYEQYF
TRBV5-1	TRBJ2-2	CASSLSLVQRGTGELFF
TRBV9	TRBJ2-7	CASSGSYAGSYEQYF
TRBV29-1	TRBJ1-2	CSVDPLSGGSNYGYTF
TRBV19	TRBJ2-1	CASNDRGSYNEQFF
TRBV19	TRBJ1-3	CASGSYSTIYF
TRBV20-1	TRBJ1-1	CSARVGQTSFF
TRBV6-1	TRBJ2-3	CASSLTGVGDTQYF
TRBV5-1	TRBJ2-3	CASSPEQGARSDTQYF
TRBV4-3	TRBJ2-7	CASSQVGPGRHEQYF